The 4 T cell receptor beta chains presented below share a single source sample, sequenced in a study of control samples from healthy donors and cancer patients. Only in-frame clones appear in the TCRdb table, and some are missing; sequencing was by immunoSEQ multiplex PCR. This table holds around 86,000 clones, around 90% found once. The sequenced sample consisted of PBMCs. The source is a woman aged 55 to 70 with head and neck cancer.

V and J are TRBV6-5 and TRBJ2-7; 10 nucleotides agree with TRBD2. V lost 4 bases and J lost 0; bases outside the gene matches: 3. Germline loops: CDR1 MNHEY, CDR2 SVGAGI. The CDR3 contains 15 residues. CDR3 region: CASSSTSGDSYEQYF. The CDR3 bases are TGTGCCAGCAGTTCAACTAGCGGGGACTCCTACGAGCAGTACTTC.

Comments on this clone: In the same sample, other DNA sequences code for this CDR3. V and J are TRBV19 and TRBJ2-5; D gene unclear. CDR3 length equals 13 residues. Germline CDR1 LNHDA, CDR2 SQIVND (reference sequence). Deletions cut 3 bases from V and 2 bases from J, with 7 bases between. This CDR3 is CASSIGSQETQYF. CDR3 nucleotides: TGTGCCAGTAGTATCGGCAGTCAAGAGACCCAGTACTTC.

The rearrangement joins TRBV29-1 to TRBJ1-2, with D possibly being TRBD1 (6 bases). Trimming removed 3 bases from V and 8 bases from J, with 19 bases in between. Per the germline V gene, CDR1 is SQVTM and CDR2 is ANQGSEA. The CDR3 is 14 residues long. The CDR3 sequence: CSVESYERGGGYTF. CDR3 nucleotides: TGCAGCGTTGAGTCTTATGAGAGGGGGGGCGGCTACACCTTC.

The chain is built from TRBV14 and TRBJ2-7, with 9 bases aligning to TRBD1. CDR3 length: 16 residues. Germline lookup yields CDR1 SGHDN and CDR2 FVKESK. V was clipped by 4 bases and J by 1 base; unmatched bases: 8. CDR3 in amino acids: CASSRHRDRVSYEQYF. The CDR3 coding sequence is TGTGCCAGCAGCCGTCACCGGGACAGGGTTTCCTACGAGCAGTACTTC.